This T cell receptor beta chain was sequenced during a study of T cells in localized non-small cell lung cancer. Overall study findings and caveats: Among the tissues sampled, uninvolved adjacent lung had the highest T cell clonality, above tumor. In adjacent lung, a median approximately 60 of the top 100 tumor clones were found.

Note on this clone: The target antigen is unknown.

Clones were read by immunoSEQ multiplex PCR, and TCRdb kept only the in-frame ones, dropping some. The data contain about 78,000 clones, 84% of them singletons. Sequencing used peripheral blood, obtained before any cancer treatment. The sequence was collected from a man aged 35 to 69 with stage I lung adenocarcinoma.

CDR3 in DNA: TGCAGTGCTAGAGGGGAAGACGAGCAGTACTTC. Amino acids: CSARGEDEQYF. V is TRBV20-1 and J is TRBJ2-7; D is unresolved. The CDR3 sequence is 11 residues long. Deletions cut 1 base from V and 5 bases from J, with 6 bases between. Germline CDR1 and CDR2: DFQATT and SNEGSKA (reference sequence).